Listed below are T cell receptor beta chains from one sample, sequenced in a study of identical twins. TCRdb passed the 5' RACE reads through MiXCR, listing each CDR3 protein once. The table shows hundreds of thousands of distinct CDR3 sequences, with less than 9.5% occurring only once. This sample also appeared in a second study, on yellow fever vaccine responses in identical twins.

Sequencing was done on a sample of CD8+ T cells sorted from blood. The source of these receptors is a young woman in good health. Each CDR3 is given with its conserved first and last residue. D genes are given only for firm matches. Size tells how often a clone was seen (once, few, many) or the class of an expanded clone, and some rows leave it out.

CDR3 DNA,CDR3 protein,J gene,clone size,V gene,D gene,CDR3 length
TGTGCCAGCAGCTTCGGGGGACAGGCTAACTACGAGCAGTACTTC,CASSFGGQANYEQYF,TRBJ2-7,many,TRBV7-9,TRBD1,15
TGTGCCATCAGTGTCGACAGGAGTGATTGGGACACCGGGGAGCTGTTTTTT,CAISVDRSDWDTGELFF,TRBJ2-2,many,TRBV10-3,-,17
TGTGCCAGCAGCTTAAGGGGGCGATGGACCGGGGAGCTGTTTTTT,CASSLRGRWTGELFF,TRBJ2-2,many,TRBV7-9,TRBD1,15
TGTGCCAGCAGCCCTCGCGACAGGGGTCATGAAGAGACCCAGTACTTC,CASSPRDRGHEETQYF,TRBJ2-5,few,TRBV28,TRBD1,16
TGTGCCAGCAGCTCTAGGTCCTTCGGTATGGAGACCCAGTACTTC,CASSSRSFGMETQYF,TRBJ2-5,many,TRBV11-1,-,15
TGTGCCAGCATCAAACAGGGGCCTGAAGCTTTCTTT,CASIKQGPEAFF,TRBJ1-1,many,TRBV12-3/TRBV12-4,TRBD1,12
TGCGCCAGCAGCTTGATAAGCGCTAGCACAGATACGCAGTATTTT,CASSLISASTDTQYF,TRBJ2-3,few,TRBV5-1,-,15
TGTGCCAGCAGCTTGGAAGGGATCAACCCCTACGAGCAGTACTTC,CASSLEGINPYEQYF,TRBJ2-7,few,TRBV5-4,-,15
TGCGCCAGCAGCCAAGTGGGGGGACAGGGAGTAGCGGGAGTAGGGGTTGTTGTCTACAATGAGCAGTTCTTC,CASSQVGGQGVAGVGVVVYNEQFF,TRBJ2-1,many,TRBV4-3,-,24
TGCGCCAGCAGCGCTGACTTTTTTAGCGTTTCCTACGAGCAGTACTTC,CASSADFFSVSYEQYF,TRBJ2-7,-,TRBV5-1,-,16
TGTGCCAGCAGCAGGACAGGCCGCGCTCCCTACGAGCAGTACTTC,CASSRTGRAPYEQYF,TRBJ2-7,-,TRBV13,TRBD1,15